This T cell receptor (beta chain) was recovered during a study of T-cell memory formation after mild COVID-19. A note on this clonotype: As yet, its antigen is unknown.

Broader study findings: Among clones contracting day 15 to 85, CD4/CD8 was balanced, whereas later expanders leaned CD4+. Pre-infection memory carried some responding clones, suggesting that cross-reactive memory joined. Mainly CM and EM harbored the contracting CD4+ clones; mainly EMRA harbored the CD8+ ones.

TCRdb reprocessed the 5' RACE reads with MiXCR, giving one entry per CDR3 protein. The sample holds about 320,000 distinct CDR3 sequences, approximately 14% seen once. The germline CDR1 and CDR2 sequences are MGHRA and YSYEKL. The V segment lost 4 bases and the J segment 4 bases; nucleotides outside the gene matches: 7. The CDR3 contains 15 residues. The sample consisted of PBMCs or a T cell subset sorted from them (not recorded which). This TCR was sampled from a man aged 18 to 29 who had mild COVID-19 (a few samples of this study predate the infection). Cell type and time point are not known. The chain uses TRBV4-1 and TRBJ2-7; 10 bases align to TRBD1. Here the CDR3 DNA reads TGCGCCAGCAGCCGAATACCGGGACAGGGGTACGAGCAGTACTTC. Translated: CASSRIPGQGYEQYF.